One and the same sample provided the 5 T cell receptor beta chains below, sequenced in a study of memory CD4+ T cells and cytomegalovirus serostatus. Single viable CD3+CD4+CD8-CD45RO+ cells were sorted as the memory CD4+ T cells. Sequencing used immunoSEQ multiplex PCR; TCRdb keeps in-frame clones, though not all of them. The sample lists 50,000 to 60,000 clones, about four fifths occurring once. The sequencing input was memory CD4+ T cells from blood. These receptors were obtained from an adult in good health and CMV-seropositive.

This chain connects TRBV5-4 to TRBJ1-6; D gene uncertain. CDR3 length: 14 amino acids. The V end was cut by 4 bases, the J end by 14 bases, with 19 bases between. From germline, CDR1 is SGHNT and CDR2 YYREEE (reference sequence). The CDR3 sequence: CASSPRSQPEALHF. The CDR3 bases are TGTGCCAGCAGCCCCCGGTCACAGCCGGAGGCCCTCCACTTT.

Written as DNA, the CDR3 is TGTGCCAGCAGCTTAGGTAGGGCCGGGGCCGGCCAAGAGACCCAGTACTTC. Translating gives CASSLGRAGAGQETQYF. The V gene is TRBV11-2, the J gene TRBJ2-5; D is perhaps TRBD1 or TRBD2 (5 bases each). The CDR3 contains 17 residues. The V end lost 1 base, the J end lost 1 base, and 16 bases lay between the germline ends. CDR1 is SGHAT and CDR2 is FQNNGV in the germline V gene.

V gene TRBV15 combines with J gene TRBJ2-1; D not resolved. The CDR3 is made up of 13 amino acids. Trimming removed 0 bases at V and 10 bases at J, with 10 bases between. Germline V lookup: CDR1 LNHNV, CDR2 YYDKDF (reference sequence). DNA of the CDR3: TGTGCCACCAGCAGAGATCTTAATCGGGAGCAGTTCTTC. Encoded protein: CATSRDLNREQFF.

The chain employs TRBV18 and TRBJ1-2; no reliable D call. CDR3 length: 13 residues. V gave up 2 bases and J gave up 9 bases, with 13 bases separating them. Germline loops: CDR1 KGHSH, CDR2 LQKENI. The CDR3 DNA is TGTGCCAGCTCACCAGAGACAAAGATCAGCTACACCTTC. This encodes CASSPETKISYTF. The variable domain in full, completed from reference TRBV18 and TRBJ1-2, reads NAGVMQNPRHLVRRRGQEARLRCSPMKGHSHVYWYRQLPEEGLKFMVYLQKENIIDESGMPKERFSAEFPKEGPSILRIQQVVRGDSAAYFCASSPETKISYTFGSGTRLTVV.

This clone came up a few times. V is TRBV28 and J is TRBJ2-2; TRBD2 is a possible D gene (5 bases). The CDR3 has 14 amino acids. V dropped 1 base and J dropped 6 bases, with 9 bases sitting between them. Germline CDR1 is MDHEN and CDR2 is SYDVKM. CDR3 sequence: CASSLSGSAGELFF. The CDR3 nucleotides read TGTGCCAGCAGTTTATCGGGAAGTGCCGGGGAGCTGTTTTTT.